The T cell receptor beta chain under discussion was sequenced for a study of cytomegalovirus exposure and HLA in healthy donors. The study, taken as a whole, reports: HLA alleles were associated with 15,000 to 20,000 TCR beta sequences in a later analysis at 0.05 false discovery rate. Association of a missense DCLRE1C variant with TCR beta V- and J-gene trimming was reported in a later analysis. In an earlier analysis, about 87% or about 30%: the productive usage of most TCR beta V segments.

This CDR3 has 18 residues. CDR1 is SGHRS and CDR2 is YFSETQ in the germline V gene. The V end was cut by 7 bases, the J end by 2 bases, with 24 bases between. In its sample, this clone was seen a few times. Its antigen is currently unknown. Primers: 60 Vbeta forward and 13 Jbeta reverse. Generated by immunoSEQ multiplex PCR, the TCRdb table keeps only in-frame clones and is missing some. The sample holds 180,000 or so clones, roughly 82% seen once. The clonotype was recovered from a man aged 35-49 years in good health and CMV-seronegative. The specimen sequenced was PBMCs. J is TRBJ2-2 and V is TRBV5-1; possible D gene TRBD1, 6 bases. CDR3 coding DNA: TGCGCCAGCGCCCCTTTTAAGGGGGAGCCCGGCAACACCGGGGAGCTGTTTTTT. This translates into CASAPFKGEPGNTGELFF.